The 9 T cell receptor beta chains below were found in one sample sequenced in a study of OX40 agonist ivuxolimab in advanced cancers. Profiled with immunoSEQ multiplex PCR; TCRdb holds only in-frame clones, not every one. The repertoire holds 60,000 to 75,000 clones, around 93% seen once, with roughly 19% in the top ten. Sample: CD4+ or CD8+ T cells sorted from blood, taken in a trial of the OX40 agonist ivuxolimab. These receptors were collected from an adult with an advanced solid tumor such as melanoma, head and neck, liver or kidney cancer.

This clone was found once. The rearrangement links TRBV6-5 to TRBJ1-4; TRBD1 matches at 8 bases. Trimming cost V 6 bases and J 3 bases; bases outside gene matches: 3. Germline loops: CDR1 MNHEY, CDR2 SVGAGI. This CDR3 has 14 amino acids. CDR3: CASSRDRSNEKLFF. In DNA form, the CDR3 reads TGTGCCAGCAGCCGGGACAGGTCTAATGAAAAACTGTTTTTT.

The CDR3 DNA sequence: TGTGCCAGCAGTTACGGACAGGGAGGGGAAGCTTTCTTT. Protein sequence: CASSYGQGGEAFF. The J gene is TRBJ1-1, the V gene TRBV6-5; 8 positions agree with TRBD1. Trimming cost V 2 bases and J 8 bases; bases outside gene matches: 4. The CDR3 covers 13 residues. Germline-derived CDR1 and CDR2 are MNHEY and SVGAGI.

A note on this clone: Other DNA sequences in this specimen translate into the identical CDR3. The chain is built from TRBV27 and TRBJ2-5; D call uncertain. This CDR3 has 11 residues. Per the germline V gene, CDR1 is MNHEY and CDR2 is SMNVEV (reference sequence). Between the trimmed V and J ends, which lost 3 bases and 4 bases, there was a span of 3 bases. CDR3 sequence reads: CASSLGETQYF. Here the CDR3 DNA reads TGTGCCAGCAGTTTGGGAGAGACCCAGTACTTC.

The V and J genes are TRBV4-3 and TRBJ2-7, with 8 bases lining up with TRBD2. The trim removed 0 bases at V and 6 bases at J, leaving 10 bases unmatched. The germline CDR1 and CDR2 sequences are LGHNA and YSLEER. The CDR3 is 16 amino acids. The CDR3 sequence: CASSQDFAGRAGEQYF. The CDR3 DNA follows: TGCGCCAGCAGCCAAGATTTTGCCGGGAGGGCCGGCGAGCAGTACTTC.

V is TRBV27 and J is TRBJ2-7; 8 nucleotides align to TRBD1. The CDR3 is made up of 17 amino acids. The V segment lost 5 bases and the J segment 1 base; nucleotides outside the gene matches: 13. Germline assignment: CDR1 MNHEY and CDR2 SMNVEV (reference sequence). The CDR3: CASSAPLDQGASYEQYF. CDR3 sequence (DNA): TGTGCCAGCAGTGCCCCTTTAGACCAGGGGGCATCCTACGAGCAGTACTTC.

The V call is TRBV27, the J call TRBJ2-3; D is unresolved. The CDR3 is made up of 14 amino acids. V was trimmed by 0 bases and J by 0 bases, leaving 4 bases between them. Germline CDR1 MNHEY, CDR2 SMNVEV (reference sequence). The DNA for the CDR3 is TGTGCCAGCAGTTTATCGTTGAGCACAGATACGCAGTATTTT. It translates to CASSLSLSTDTQYF.

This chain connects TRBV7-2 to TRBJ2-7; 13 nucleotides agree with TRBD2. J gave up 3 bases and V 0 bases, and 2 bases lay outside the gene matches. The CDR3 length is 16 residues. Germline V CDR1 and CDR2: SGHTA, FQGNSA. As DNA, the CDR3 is TGTGCCAGCAGCTTAGCGCGACTAGCGGGAGGCTACGAGCAGTACTTC. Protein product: CASSLARLAGGYEQYF.

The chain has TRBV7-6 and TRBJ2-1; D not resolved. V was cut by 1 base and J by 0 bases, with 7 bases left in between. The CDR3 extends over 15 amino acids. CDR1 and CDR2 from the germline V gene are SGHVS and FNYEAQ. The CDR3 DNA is TGTGCCAGCAGCTTAGACTCAAGCTCCTACAATGAGCAGTTCTTC. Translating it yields CASSLDSSSYNEQFF.

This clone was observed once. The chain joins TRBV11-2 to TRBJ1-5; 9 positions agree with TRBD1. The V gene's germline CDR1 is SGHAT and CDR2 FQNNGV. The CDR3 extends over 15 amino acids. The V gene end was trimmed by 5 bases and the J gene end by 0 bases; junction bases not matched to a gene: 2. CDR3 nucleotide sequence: TGTGCCAGCAGCCGGACAGGGGATAGCAATCAGCCCCAGCATTTT. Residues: CASSRTGDSNQPQHF.